Described below is a single T cell receptor beta chain sequence and its context. The antigen remains undetermined. Additional DNA sequences in this sample encode the identical CDR3. These data belong to a study of shared clonotypes between healthy human individuals. This table comes from immunoSEQ multiplex PCR, and its TCRdb copy is limited to in-frame clones, with some not included. Of about 2 million clones in the sample, 85% to 95% are singletons; the top ten hold 0.9% to 1.5%. Findings of the study overall: In having few donors, the study represented limited genetic and exposure-history diversity.

Naive CD8 isolation took CD45RO-negative cells positively selected for CCR7 and excluded terminally differentiated effector memory CD45RA+ cells. The germline V gene has CDR1 MNHEY and CDR2 SVGAGI. V lost 2 bases and J lost 5, with 12 bases in between. There are 14 residues in the CDR3. This chain joins TRBV6-5 and TRBJ2-5; the D gene is possibly TRBD2 (7 bases). The sequenced sample consisted of naive CD8+ T cells sorted from blood. The clonotype originates from a man younger than 35 in good health. The CDR3 DNA sequence: TGTGCCAGCAGTTACGTGGGGGGGGCTGAGACCCAGTACTTC. Translating gives CASSYVGGAETQYF.